This entry lists 32 T cell receptor beta chains sequenced from one sample in a study of radiotherapy plus CTLA-4 blockade in lung cancer. The repertoire was sequenced with immunoSEQ multiplex PCR; TCRdb's copy has only in-frame clones and lacks some. The repertoire includes roughly 50,000 clones, 79% of them detected once, and about 2.9% sits in the top ten. The input for sequencing was peripheral blood, taken from a patient treated with radiotherapy plus ipilimumab. These receptors came from a human donor with non-small cell lung cancer who had a partial response to radiotherapy plus ipilimumab.

The V gene is TRBV7-2, the J gene TRBJ2-7, with 9 bases fitting TRBD1. Germline CDR1 is SGHTA and CDR2 is FQGNSA. The CDR3 contains 14 residues. J lost 4 bases, V lost 5 bases, and 6 bases had no gene match. The CDR3 DNA sequence: TGTGCCAGCAGCCCGACAGGGGGAAATTACGAGCAGTACTTC. Protein product: CASSPTGGNYEQYF.

This clone was observed a single time. This chain joins TRBV27 and TRBJ2-5; D ambiguous. The J call could be wrong; TRBJ2-7 is a better fit for the DNA end. This CDR3 contains 12 residues. The germline V gene has CDR1 MNHEY and CDR2 SMNVEV (reference sequence). This CDR3 reads CASSLTGFEQYF. The CDR3 bases are TGTGCCAGCAGTTTGACCGGGTTCGAGCAGTACTTC.

The chain joins TRBV7-3 to TRBJ1-6, with TRBD1 identical over 7 bases. Trimming cost V 6 bases and J 5 bases; bases outside gene matches: 4. The CDR3 spans 14 residues. The germline CDR1 and CDR2 sequences are SGHTA and FQGTGA. This CDR3 is CASSTGTDNSPLHF. The CDR3 bases are TGTGCCAGCAGTACCGGGACAGATAATTCACCCCTCCACTTT.

For the CDR3, the DNA is TGTGCCTGGAGTTCGGGACAGGGTGTAGCTTCACCCCTCCACTTT. It codes for CAWSSGQGVASPLHF. The rearrangement links TRBV30 to TRBJ1-6; TRBD1 matches 9 bases. V was clipped by 2 bases and J by 9 bases; unmatched bases: 8. The CDR3 spans 15 residues. Germline values: CDR1 GTSNPN, CDR2 SVGIG (reference sequence).

The chain employs TRBV11-3 and TRBJ2-2; 8 bases agree with TRBD1. CDR3 length equals 19 residues. Germline assignment: CDR1 SGHNT and CDR2 YENEEA. V was clipped by 5 bases and J by 1 base; unmatched bases: 15. Here the CDR3 reads CASSRRSLPGTGNTGELFF. The CDR3 DNA reads TGTGCCAGCAGCCGGCGGTCGTTGCCCGGGACAGGGAACACCGGGGAGCTGTTTTTT.

The chain couples TRBV30 to TRBJ2-7; 8 nucleotides match TRBD2. The CDR3 totals 13 residues. V gave up 4 bases and J gave up 5 bases; unmatched junction bases: 7. CDR1 is GTSNPN and CDR2 is SVGIG in the germline V gene (reference sequence). CDR3 in amino acids: CAWKAGAPNEQYF. CDR3 DNA sequence: TGTGCCTGGAAAGCGGGGGCTCCCAACGAGCAGTACTTC.

The rearrangement uses TRBV25-1 and TRBJ2-5, with 11 bases that match TRBD1. V dropped 8 bases and J dropped 5; count of bases not matched to a gene: 10. The length of the CDR3 is 15 residues. Germline assignment: CDR1 MGHDK and CDR2 SYGVNS. CDR3 amino acids: CASRPPGTGGETQYF. CDR3 coding DNA: TGTGCCAGCCGCCCCCCTGGGACAGGGGGTGAGACCCAGTACTTC.

The chain carries TRBV11-1 and TRBJ1-2; D remains ambiguous. This CDR3 is 12 amino acids long. The V gene lost 5 bases and the J gene lost 2 bases, with 6 bases spanning the gap. Germline V gene data show CDR1 as SGHAT and CDR2 as FQDESV (reference sequence). This CDR3 reads CASSPKNYGYTF. In nucleotides, the CDR3 is TGTGCCAGCAGCCCAAAAAACTATGGCTACACCTTC.

The chain recombines TRBV6-6 with TRBJ2-7, with a tentative D call TRBD2 (5 bases). Trimming removed 1 base at V and 3 bases at J, with 10 bases between. The CDR3 spans 14 residues. Germline CDR1 is MNHNY and CDR2 is SVGAGI (reference sequence). The CDR3 DNA reads TGTGCCAGCAGTTACTTGTCAGGAGGCTACGAGCAGTACTTC. Translating gives CASSYLSGGYEQYF.

V is TRBV25-1 and J is TRBJ1-6; D is perhaps TRBD1 (5 bases). CDR1 and CDR2 (germline): MGHDK, SYGVNS. V lost 9 bases and J lost 6, with 15 bases in between. The CDR3 extends over 14 amino acids. CDR3 loop: CASSGGATNSPLHF. The CDR3 DNA sequence: TGTGCCAGTTCTGGTGGGGCTACTAATTCACCCCTCCACTTT.

This chain joins TRBV18 and TRBJ1-5; the D gene is possibly TRBD1 (6 bases). This CDR3 spans 15 amino acids. Per germline, CDR1 KGHSH and CDR2 LQKENI. Between the trimmed V and J ends, which lost 4 bases and 4 bases, there was a span of 14 bases. In DNA form, the CDR3 reads TGTGCCAGCTCACTTAGACAGGACCCGAATCAGCCCCAGCATTTT. Translated, it gives CASSLRQDPNQPQHF.

The chain has TRBV2 and TRBJ2-7; D call uncertain. The CDR3 runs to 14 residues. V lost 6 bases to trimming and J lost 2 bases, with 14 bases between them. The germline gives CDR1 SNHLY, CDR2 FYNNEI. CDR3 in amino acids: CASSRVTSPYEQYF. For the CDR3, the DNA is TGTGCCAGCAGCCGGGTGACGAGCCCCTACGAGCAGTACTTC. Based on the CDR3 plus reference TRBV2 and TRBJ2-7, the full variable domain is EPEVTQTPSHQVTQMGQEVILRCVPISNHLYFYWYRQILGQKVEFLVSFYNNEISEKSEIFDDQFSVERPDGSNFTLKIRSTKLEDSAMYFCASSRVTSPYEQYFGPGTRLTVT.

V is TRBV11-2 and J is TRBJ1-5, with D unresolved. The CDR3 is 13 amino acids. CDR1 and CDR2 (germline): SGHAT, FQNNGV. V was shortened by 3 bases and J by 5 bases, with 8 bases between the two germline ends. CDR3 loop: CASSFPSDQPQHF. The CDR3 DNA reads as TGTGCCAGCAGCTTCCCCAGCGATCAGCCCCAGCATTTT.

This clone was found once. The chain joins TRBV29-1 to TRBJ2-3; D is perhaps TRBD2 (5 bases). This CDR3 contains 12 residues. V gave up 7 bases and J gave up 1 base, with 9 bases separating them. Germline V gene data show CDR1 as SQVTM and CDR2 as ANQGSEA. CDR3 in amino acids: CSGNSGTDTQYF. In nucleotides, the CDR3 is TGCAGCGGTAATAGCGGCACAGATACGCAGTATTTT.

This chain links TRBV28 with TRBJ1-5, with D possibly TRBD1 on 6 matching bases. Germline V gene sequence: CDR1 MDHEN, CDR2 SYDVKM. The CDR3 has 17 residues. With 2 bases removed from V and 6 bases from J, the gap between germline ends came to 20 bases. The CDR3 sequence is CASSLTLGTRGGQPQHF. CDR3 sequence (DNA): TGTGCCAGCAGTTTAACCCTTGGAACAAGAGGGGGTCAGCCCCAGCATTTT.

This clone has a handful of counts. The chain is built from TRBV11-2 and TRBJ2-7, with D tentatively TRBD2 (6 bases). V lost 3 bases to trimming and J lost 2 bases, with 11 bases between them. The CDR3 spans 14 residues. Germline V gene lookup returns CDR1 SGHAT and CDR2 FQNNGV. CDR3 protein: CASSFGTRTYEQYF. The CDR3 nucleotides are TGTGCCAGCAGCTTTGGGACTCGCACCTACGAGCAGTACTTC.

V is TRBV9 and J is TRBJ1-3, with D unresolved. Germline assignment: CDR1 SGDLS and CDR2 YYNGEE. Trimming took 1 base from V and 0 from J, leaving 8 bases between them. This CDR3 region has 15 residues. CDR3 sequence: CASSVSRGSGNTIYF. The CDR3 coding sequence is TGTGCCAGCAGCGTATCACGGGGCTCTGGAAACACCATATATTTT.

This chain joins TRBV27 and TRBJ2-4, with D maybe TRBD2 (6 bases). Per germline, CDR1 MNHEY and CDR2 SMNVEV (reference sequence). There are 15 residues in the CDR3. Trimming left V 5 bases short and J 16 bases short, with 27 bases between. As DNA, the CDR3 is TGTGCCAGCAGTGGGAGGACCCAAAATGGAAATCCACAATACTTC. Residues: CASSGRTQNGNPQYF.

The chain combines TRBV5-1 with TRBJ2-2, with 8 bases fitting TRBD1. This CDR3 region has 15 residues. CDR1 and CDR2 (germline): SGHRS, YFSETQ. Losses at the gene ends were 2 bases for V and 2 bases for J; bases not matched to a gene: 2. The CDR3 loop reads CASSFGQGNTGELFF. The CDR3 DNA reads TGCGCCAGCAGCTTCGGACAGGGTAACACCGGGGAGCTGTTTTTT.

V usage is TRBV5-6 and J usage is TRBJ2-4; 7 nucleotides agree with TRBD1. The CDR3 covers 14 residues. The germline CDR1 and CDR2 sequences are SGHDT and YYEEEE. V gave up 0 bases and J gave up 4 bases; unmatched junction bases: 1. CDR3 in amino acids: CASSLGQGKNIQYF. DNA for the CDR3: TGTGCCAGCAGCTTGGGACAGGGAAAAAACATTCAGTACTTC. Supplemented by reference TRBV5-6 and TRBJ2-4, the full variable domain reads DAGVTQSPTHLIKTRGQQVTLRCSPKSGHDTVSWYQQALGQGPQFIFQYYEEEERQRGNFPDRFSGHQFPNYSSELNVNALLLGDSALYLCASSLGQGKNIQYFGAGTRLSVL.

V and J are TRBV7-2 and TRBJ2-3, with 10 bases matching TRBD2. From germline, CDR1 is SGHTA and CDR2 FQGNSA. J gave up 2 bases and V 5 bases, and 4 bases lay outside the gene matches. CDR3 size: 15 residues. The CDR3 bases are TGTGCCAGCAGCACTCTAGCGGGGGCCACAGATACGCAGTATTTT. Translating gives CASSTLAGATDTQYF.

The chain has TRBV29-1 and TRBJ2-2, with a tentative D call TRBD1 (5 bases). The CDR3 spans 13 residues. CDR1 SQVTM and CDR2 ANQGSEA come from the germline V gene. V was cut by 1 base and J by 5 bases, with 8 bases left in between. The CDR3 is CSVEARTTGELFF. For the CDR3, the DNA is TGCAGCGTTGAAGCGAGGACAACCGGGGAGCTGTTTTTT.

This chain connects TRBV2 to TRBJ2-1, with 9 bases fitting TRBD2. Germline CDR1 is SNHLY and CDR2 is FYNNEI. The length of the CDR3 is 16 residues. Trimming removed 3 bases from V and 4 bases from J; junction bases left unmatched: 7. The DNA of the CDR3 is TGTGCCAGCAGTGATGGCGGGGGGGCCGGGTACAATGAGCAGTTCTTC. Its protein is CASSDGGGAGYNEQFF.

The genes are TRBV7-3 and TRBJ2-3; no clear D gene. V was cut by 5 bases and J by 3 bases, with 6 bases left in between. Germline loops: CDR1 SGHTA, CDR2 FQGTGA. This CDR3 region has 12 residues. The CDR3 region has the DNA TGTGCCAGCAGCCCCGGGACAGATACGCAGTATTTT. Translating it yields CASSPGTDTQYF.

J is TRBJ2-3 and V is TRBV9, with 8 bases fitting TRBD2. Germline V gene lookup returns CDR1 SGDLS and CDR2 YYNGEE. The junction had 12 bases not matched to a gene; V was cut back by 0 bases and J by 0 bases. The CDR3 sequence is 19 residues long. The chain's CDR3 is CASSVGAGAGSRSTDTQYF. The CDR3 nucleotides are TGTGCCAGCAGCGTAGGAGCGGGGGCTGGCTCTAGAAGCACAGATACGCAGTATTTT.

The rearrangement joins TRBV19 to TRBJ1-5; 9 bases align to TRBD1. Germline V gene data show CDR1 as LNHDA and CDR2 as SQIVND (reference sequence). This CDR3 has 16 amino acids. Losses at the gene ends were 10 bases for V and 0 bases for J; bases not matched to a gene: 10. The CDR3 region is CATTDRGGYSNQPQHF. For the CDR3, the DNA is TGTGCCACAACGGACAGGGGAGGATATAGCAATCAGCCCCAGCATTTT.

In DNA, the CDR3 is TGTGCCAGCAGCTCTTGGGACAGTTACCCACAAGAGACCCAGTACTTC. Amino acids: CASSSWDSYPQETQYF. The chain has TRBV11-1 and TRBJ2-5, with 7 bases identical to TRBD1. Per the germline V gene, CDR1 is SGHAT and CDR2 is FQDESV (reference sequence). The length of the CDR3 is 16 residues. The ends lost 4 bases at V and 2 bases at J; junction bases unmatched: 10.

V usage is TRBV28 and J usage is TRBJ2-7; 7 bases are a match to TRBD1. There are 14 residues in the CDR3. Germline V gene data show CDR1 as MDHEN and CDR2 as SYDVKM. Trimming cost V 6 bases and J 4 bases; bases outside gene matches: 9. The CDR3 DNA reads TGTGCCAGCAGCCAGGGGGTCGACTTTTACGAGCAGTACTTC. This gives the protein CASSQGVDFYEQYF.

The rearrangement joins TRBV5-8 to TRBJ1-4; D not certain. The CDR3 is 15 amino acids. The V gene lost 4 bases and the J gene lost 0 bases, with 10 bases spanning the gap. Looked up from germline, CDR1 is SGHTS and CDR2 is YDEGEE. DNA of the CDR3: TGTGCCAGCAGCGTTACTCGCACAACTAATGAAAAACTGTTTTTT. This translates into CASSVTRTTNEKLFF.

V is TRBV9 and J is TRBJ2-5; 11 bases line up with TRBD2. The germline V gene has CDR1 SGDLS and CDR2 YYNGEE. The CDR3 runs 15 residues. V gave up 0 bases and J gave up 6 bases; unmatched junction bases: 4. The CDR3 reads CASSVGLAGGQTQYF. For the CDR3, the DNA is TGTGCCAGCAGCGTAGGGTTAGCGGGGGGGCAGACCCAGTACTTC.

This clone appeared once. The chain uses TRBV25-1 and TRBJ2-5; a weak D match, TRBD2 (5 bases). This CDR3 region has 14 residues. V shed 5 bases and J shed 4 bases, with 14 bases lying between them. Germline CDR1 is MGHDK and CDR2 is SYGVNS. The CDR3 here is CASSPATGSETQYF. CDR3 in DNA: TGTGCCAGCAGTCCCGCGACGGGGTCAGAGACCCAGTACTTC.

The V gene is TRBV6-5, the J gene TRBJ2-7, with 8 bases matching TRBD1. Per germline, CDR1 MNHEY and CDR2 SVGAGI. Trimming took 10 bases from V and 3 from J; bases not matched to a gene: 11. The CDR3 totals 14 residues. For the CDR3, the DNA is TGTGCCACCGGCGTTGGGACAGGCATCTACGAGCAGTACTTC. This translates into CATGVGTGIYEQYF.